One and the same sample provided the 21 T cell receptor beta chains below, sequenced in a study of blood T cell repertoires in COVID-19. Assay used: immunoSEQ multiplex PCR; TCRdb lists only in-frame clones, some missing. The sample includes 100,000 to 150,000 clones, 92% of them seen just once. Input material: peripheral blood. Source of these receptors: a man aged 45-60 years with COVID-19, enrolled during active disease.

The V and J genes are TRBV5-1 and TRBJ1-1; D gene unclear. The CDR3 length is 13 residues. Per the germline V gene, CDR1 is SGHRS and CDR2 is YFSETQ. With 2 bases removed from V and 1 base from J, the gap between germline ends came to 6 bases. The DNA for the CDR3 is TGCGCCAGCAGCTTTAGCCCGAACACTGAAGCTTTCTTT. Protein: CASSFSPNTEAFF. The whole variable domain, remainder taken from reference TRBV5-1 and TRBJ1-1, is KAGVTQTPRYLIKTRGQQVTLSCSPISGHRSVSWYQQTPGQGLQFLFEYFSETQRNKGNFPGRFSGRQFSNSRSEMNVSTLELGDSALYLCASSFSPNTEAFFGQGTRLTVV.

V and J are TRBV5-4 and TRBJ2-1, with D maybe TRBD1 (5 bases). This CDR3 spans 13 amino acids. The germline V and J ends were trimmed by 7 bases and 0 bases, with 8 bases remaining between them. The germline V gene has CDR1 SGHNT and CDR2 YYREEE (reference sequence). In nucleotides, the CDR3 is TGTGCCAGCTCGACAGACTCCTACAATGAGCAGTTCTTC. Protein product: CASSTDSYNEQFF.

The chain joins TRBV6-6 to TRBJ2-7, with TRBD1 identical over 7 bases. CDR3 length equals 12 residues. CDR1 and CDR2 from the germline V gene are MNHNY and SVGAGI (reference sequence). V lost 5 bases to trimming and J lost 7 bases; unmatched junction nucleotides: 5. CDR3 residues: CASSDRVREQYF. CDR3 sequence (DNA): TGTGCCAGCAGTGACAGGGTGAGGGAGCAGTACTTC.

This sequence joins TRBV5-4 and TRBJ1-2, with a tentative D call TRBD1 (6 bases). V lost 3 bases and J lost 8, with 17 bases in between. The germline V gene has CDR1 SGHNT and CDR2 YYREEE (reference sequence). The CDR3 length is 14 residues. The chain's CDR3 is CASSYAAGAEGYTF. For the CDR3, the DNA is TGTGCCAGCAGCTACGCCGCGGGGGCTGAGGGCTACACCTTC.

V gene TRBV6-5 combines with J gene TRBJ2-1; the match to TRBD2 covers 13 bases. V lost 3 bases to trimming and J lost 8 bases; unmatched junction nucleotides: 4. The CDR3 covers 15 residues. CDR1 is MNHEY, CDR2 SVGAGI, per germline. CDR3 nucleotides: TGTGCCAGCAGTTATCGCGGACTAGCGGGAGATGAGCAGTTCTTC. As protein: CASSYRGLAGDEQFF.

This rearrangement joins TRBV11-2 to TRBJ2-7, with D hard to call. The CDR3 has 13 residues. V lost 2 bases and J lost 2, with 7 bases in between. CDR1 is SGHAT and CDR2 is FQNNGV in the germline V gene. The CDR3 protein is CASSLSPAYEQYV. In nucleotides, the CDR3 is TGTGCCAGCAGCTTAAGTCCAGCCTACGAGCAGTACGTC.

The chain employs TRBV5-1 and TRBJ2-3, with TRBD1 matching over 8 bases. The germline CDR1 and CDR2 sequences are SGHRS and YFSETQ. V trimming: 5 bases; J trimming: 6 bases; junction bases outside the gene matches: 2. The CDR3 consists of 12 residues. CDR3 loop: CASRQGADTQYF. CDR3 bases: TGCGCCAGCAGGCAGGGGGCCGATACGCAGTATTTT.

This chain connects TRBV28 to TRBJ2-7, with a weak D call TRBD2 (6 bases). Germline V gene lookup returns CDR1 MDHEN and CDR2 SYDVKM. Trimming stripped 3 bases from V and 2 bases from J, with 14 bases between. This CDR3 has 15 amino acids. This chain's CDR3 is CASSLERALAYEQYF. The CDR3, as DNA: TGTGCCAGCAGTTTGGAGCGGGCGCTAGCCTACGAGCAGTACTTC.

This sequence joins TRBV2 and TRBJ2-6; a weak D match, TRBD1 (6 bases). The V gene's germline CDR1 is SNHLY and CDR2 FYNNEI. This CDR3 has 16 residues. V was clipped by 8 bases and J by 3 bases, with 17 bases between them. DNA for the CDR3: TGTGCCAGCGAGGCACCAGGGGTGGGTGGGGCCAACGTCCTGACTTTC. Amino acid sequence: CASEAPGVGGANVLTF.

The CDR3 DNA is TGTGCCAGCAGCCTAGAGAGTCGCTATGGCTACACCTTC. This sequence encodes CASSLESRYGYTF. The chain recombines TRBV6-5 with TRBJ1-2; no reliable D call. Germline V gene data show CDR1 as MNHEY and CDR2 as SVGAGI. CDR3 length equals 13 residues. Trimming removed 6 bases from V and 4 bases from J, with 12 bases in between.

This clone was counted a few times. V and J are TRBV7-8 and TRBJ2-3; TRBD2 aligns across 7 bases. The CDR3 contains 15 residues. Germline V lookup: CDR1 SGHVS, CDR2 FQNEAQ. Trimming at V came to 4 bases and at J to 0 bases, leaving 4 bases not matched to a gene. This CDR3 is CASSYRTSSTDTQYF. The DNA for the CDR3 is TGTGCCAGCAGCTACCGGACTAGTAGCACAGATACGCAGTATTTT.

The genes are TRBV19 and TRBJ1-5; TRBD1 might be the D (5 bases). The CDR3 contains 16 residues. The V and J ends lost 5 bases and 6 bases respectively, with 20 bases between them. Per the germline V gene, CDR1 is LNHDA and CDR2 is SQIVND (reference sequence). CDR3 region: CASSPLNSGKGQPQHF. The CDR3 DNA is TGTGCCAGTAGTCCCCTCAACTCAGGGAAGGGTCAGCCCCAGCATTTT.

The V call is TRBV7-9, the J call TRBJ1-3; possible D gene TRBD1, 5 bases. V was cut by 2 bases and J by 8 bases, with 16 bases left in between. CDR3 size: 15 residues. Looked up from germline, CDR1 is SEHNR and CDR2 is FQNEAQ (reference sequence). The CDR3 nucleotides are TGTGCCAGCAGCTTAAGGGGCAGGGAAGACGACACCATATATTTT. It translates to CASSLRGREDDTIYF.

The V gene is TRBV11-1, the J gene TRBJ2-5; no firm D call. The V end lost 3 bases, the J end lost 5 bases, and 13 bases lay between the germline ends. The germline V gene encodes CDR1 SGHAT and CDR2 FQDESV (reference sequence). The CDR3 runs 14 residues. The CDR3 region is CASSFVGVLETQYF. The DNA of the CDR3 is TGTGCCAGCAGCTTTGTAGGAGTCCTGGAGACCCAGTACTTC. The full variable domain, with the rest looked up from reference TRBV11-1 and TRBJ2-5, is EAEVAQSPRYKITEKSQAVAFWCDPISGHATLYWYRQILGQGPELLVQFQDESVVDDSQLPKDRFSAERLKGVDSTLKIQPAELGDSAMYLCASSFVGVLETQYFGPGTRLLVL.

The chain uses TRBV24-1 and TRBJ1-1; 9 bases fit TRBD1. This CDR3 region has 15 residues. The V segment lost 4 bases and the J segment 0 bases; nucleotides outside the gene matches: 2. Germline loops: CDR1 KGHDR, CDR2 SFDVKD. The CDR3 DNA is TGTGCCACCAGTGAGGGGACAGGGATGAACACTGAAGCTTTCTTT. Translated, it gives CATSEGTGMNTEAFF.

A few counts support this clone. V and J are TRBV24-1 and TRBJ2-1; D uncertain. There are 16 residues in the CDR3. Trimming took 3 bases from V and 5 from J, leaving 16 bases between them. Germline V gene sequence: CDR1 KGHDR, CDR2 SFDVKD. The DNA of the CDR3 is TGTGCCACCAGTGATCCCCCGCCCGCGCCCCACAATGAGCAGTTCTTC. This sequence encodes CATSDPPPAPHNEQFF.

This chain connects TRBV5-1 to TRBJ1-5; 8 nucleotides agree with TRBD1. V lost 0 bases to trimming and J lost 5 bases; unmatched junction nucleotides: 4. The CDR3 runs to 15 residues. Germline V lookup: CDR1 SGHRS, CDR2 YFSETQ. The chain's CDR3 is CASSLATGGDQPQHF. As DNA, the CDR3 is TGCGCCAGCAGCTTGGCCACAGGGGGTGATCAGCCCCAGCATTTT.

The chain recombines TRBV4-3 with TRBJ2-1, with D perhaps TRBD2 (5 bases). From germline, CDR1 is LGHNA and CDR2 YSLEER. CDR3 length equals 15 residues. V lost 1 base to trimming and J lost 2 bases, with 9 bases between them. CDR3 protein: CASSQAGNTYNEQFF. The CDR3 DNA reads TGCGCCAGCAGCCAAGCGGGAAATACCTACAATGAGCAGTTCTTC.

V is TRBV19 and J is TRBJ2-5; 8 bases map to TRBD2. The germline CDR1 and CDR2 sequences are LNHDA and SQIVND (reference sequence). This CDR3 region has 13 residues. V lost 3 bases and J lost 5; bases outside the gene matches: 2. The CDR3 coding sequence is TGTGCCAGTAGTATTTCGGGGGGGGAGACCCAGTACTTC. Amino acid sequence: CASSISGGETQYF. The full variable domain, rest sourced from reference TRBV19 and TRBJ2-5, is DGGITQSPKYLFRKEGQNVTLSCEQNLNHDAMYWYRQDPGQGLRLIYYSQIVNDFQKGDIAEGYSVSREKKESFPLTVTSAQKNPTAFYLCASSISGGETQYFGPGTRLLVL.

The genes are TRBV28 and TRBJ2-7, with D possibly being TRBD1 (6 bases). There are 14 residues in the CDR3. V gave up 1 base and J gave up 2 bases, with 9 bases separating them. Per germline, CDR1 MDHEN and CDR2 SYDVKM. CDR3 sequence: CASSLFGQTYEQYF. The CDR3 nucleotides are TGTGCCAGCAGTTTATTCGGACAGACCTACGAGCAGTACTTC.

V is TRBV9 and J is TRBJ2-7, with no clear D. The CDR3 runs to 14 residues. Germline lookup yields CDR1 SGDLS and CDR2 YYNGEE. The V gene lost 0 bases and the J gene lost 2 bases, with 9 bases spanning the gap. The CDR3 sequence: CASSVASNPYEQYF. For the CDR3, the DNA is TGTGCCAGCAGCGTAGCCAGTAATCCCTACGAGCAGTACTTC.